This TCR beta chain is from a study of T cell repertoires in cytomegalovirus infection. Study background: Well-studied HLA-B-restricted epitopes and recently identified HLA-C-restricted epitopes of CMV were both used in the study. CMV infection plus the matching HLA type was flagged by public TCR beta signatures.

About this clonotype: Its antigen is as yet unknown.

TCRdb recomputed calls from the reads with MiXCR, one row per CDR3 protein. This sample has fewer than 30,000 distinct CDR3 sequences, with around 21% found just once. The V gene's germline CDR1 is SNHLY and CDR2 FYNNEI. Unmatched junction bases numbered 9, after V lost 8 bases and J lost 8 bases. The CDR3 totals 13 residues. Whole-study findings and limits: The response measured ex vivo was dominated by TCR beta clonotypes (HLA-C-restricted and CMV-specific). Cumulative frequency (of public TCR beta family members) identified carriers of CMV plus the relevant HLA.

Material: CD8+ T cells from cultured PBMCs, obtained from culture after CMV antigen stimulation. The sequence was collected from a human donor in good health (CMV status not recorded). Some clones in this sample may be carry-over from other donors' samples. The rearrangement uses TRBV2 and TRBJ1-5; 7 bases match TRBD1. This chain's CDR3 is CASGDSGFEPQHF. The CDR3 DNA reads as TGTGCCAGCGGGGACAGTGGGTTCGAGCCCCAGCATTTT.